This note documents a single TCR beta chain sequence. No antigen is known for it. The record has no base qualities; no much larger clone is one base away. These data come from a study of blood T cells in healthy people across ages (dated by TCRdb to the mid-2010s). As for the study more broadly: In model experiments, roughly one uniquely barcoded TCR beta cDNA molecule per two T cells was captured by template switching. The study measured age-related changes in TCR beta repertoire diversity using deep sequencing normalized with unique cDNA molecular identifiers. Donors were grouped into four age groups: young (average roughly 15 years), middle-aged (around 39), aged (around 62) and long-lived (about 89). Donors of different ages were randomly distributed across sequencing lanes to avoid experimental bias. Using the same blood draw, the study looked at two additional independent replicas of 1 million unique cDNA reads for two donors, one aged 18 to 30 and the other aged 80 or older. Broad study findings and their caveats: Donor CMV infection status was unknown, potentially confounding age-related changes in expanded clonotypes. Compared with the aged group, more naive CD4+ T cells, fewer expanded clones and increased TCR diversity were shown by the long-lived group, suggesting age selection. Conclusive comparison of naive and antigen-experienced compartments was prevented by the profiling of bulk unsorted PBMCs. Estimates of total diversity based on one million sequenced T cells were considered lower bounds and underestimates. A strong correlation was found between observed TCR beta diversity and the percentage of naive T cells measured by flow cytometry. As age increased, observed TCR beta diversity per million T cells dropped in a roughly linear way, and a significant reduction was already evident by age roughly 40.

In the germline V gene (reference sequence), CDR1 corresponds to LNHNV and CDR2 to YYDKDF. Unmatched junction bases come to 14, with V trimmed by 4 bases and J by 4 bases. There are 18 amino acids in the CDR3, from cysteine to phenylalanine inclusive. Solely the CDR3 DNA is kept, with 54 bases framed from the first base. The donors were roughly 40 Caucasian individuals from Russia, aged roughly 6 to 90 years, who were systemically healthy. About 9.6 milliliters of peripheral blood were collected from each donor into EDTA-treated Vacutainer tubes. Ficoll-Paque density-gradient centrifugation was used to isolate PBMCs, with at least 7 million obtained per sample. Trizol reagent was used to extract total RNA from the PBMCs, yielding at least 6 micrograms per sample. For every donor, an aliquot of PBMCs went through flow cytometry to measure the percentages of naive CD45RAhigh/CD27high T cells. The method was 5' RACE. The run used an Illumina HiSeq 2500. A second PCR of roughly 6 to 11 cycles was run with a J-beta primer mix and a sample-barcoded 5' primer. A template-switch 5' adaptor carrying 12 random nucleotides introduced a unique molecular identifier onto each TCR beta cDNA molecule. Each sample yielded at least 2.5 million CDR3-containing paired-end reads. First-strand cDNA was synthesized from all RNA with the Mint cDNA synthesis kit, primed by a TRBC-specific oligonucleotide. Following uracil-DNA glycosylase treatment, a first 18-cycle PCR with universal primers M1SS and BC2_uni_R was performed on all cDNA. In the original analysis: Normalization of each sample was performed by random selection of 1 million high-quality reads, each carrying a distinct molecular identifier. Reads sharing molecular identifiers were discarded rather than binned into consensus sequences. MiTCR, set to a Q25 quality threshold and the strictest error-elimination algorithm, was used for CDR3 identification, clonotype clustering and error correction. A nonparametric unseen species model with Euler transformation was used to estimate lower-bound total TCR beta diversity. TCRdb trimmed public reads at Q25 via fastp, called clones via MiXCR and kept in-frame beta chains. CDR3 protein sequences are deduplicated, and each keeps its most common genes and DNA. TCRdb assigned the V and J calls; the authors' analysis was not used. This sample gives about 1.4 million distinct CDR3 sequences in total; 59% of them show up just once. Over 5% of the sample belongs to the ten largest clones.

The chain uses TRBV15 and TRBJ1-5; the central 9 bases match TRBD1. The receptor's source is a man aged 18 to 30 in good health. The sample comprised blood. The DNA sequence is given as TGTGCCACCAGCACCTCCGAAACCGGGACAGGGCTTAATCAGCCCCAGCATTTT. Its protein is CATSTSETGTGLNQPQHF.